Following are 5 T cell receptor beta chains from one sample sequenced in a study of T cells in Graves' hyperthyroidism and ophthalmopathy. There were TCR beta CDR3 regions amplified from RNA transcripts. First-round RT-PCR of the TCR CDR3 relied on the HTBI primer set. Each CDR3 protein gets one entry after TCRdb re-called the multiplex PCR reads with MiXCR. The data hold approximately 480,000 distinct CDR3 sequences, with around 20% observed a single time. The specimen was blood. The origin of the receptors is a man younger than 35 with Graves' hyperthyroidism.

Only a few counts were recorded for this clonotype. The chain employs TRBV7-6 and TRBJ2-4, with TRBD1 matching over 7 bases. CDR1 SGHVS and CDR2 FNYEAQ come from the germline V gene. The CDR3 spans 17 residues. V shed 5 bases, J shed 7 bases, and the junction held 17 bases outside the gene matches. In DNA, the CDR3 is TGTGCCAGCAGCGCGACTCCGGGACAGACCACCCGCAACATTCAGTACTTC. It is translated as CASSATPGQTTRNIQYF.

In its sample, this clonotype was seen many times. CDR3 sequence reads: CASSEARTAYTEAFF. The CDR3 region has the DNA TGTGCCAGCAGTGAAGCGCGGACCGCCTACACTGAAGCTTTCTTT. The chain recombines TRBV2 with TRBJ1-1; D is unclear. Trimming removed 0 bases from V and 3 bases from J, with 11 bases in between. The CDR3 runs 15 residues. Germline CDR1 is SNHLY and CDR2 is FYNNEI.

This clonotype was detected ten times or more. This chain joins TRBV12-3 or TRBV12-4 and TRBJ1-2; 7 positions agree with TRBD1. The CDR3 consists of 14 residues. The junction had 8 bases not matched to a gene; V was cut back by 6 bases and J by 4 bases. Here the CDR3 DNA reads TGTGCCAGCAGAGACAGGGCTACGGGCTATGGCTACACCTTC. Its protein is CASRDRATGYGYTF.

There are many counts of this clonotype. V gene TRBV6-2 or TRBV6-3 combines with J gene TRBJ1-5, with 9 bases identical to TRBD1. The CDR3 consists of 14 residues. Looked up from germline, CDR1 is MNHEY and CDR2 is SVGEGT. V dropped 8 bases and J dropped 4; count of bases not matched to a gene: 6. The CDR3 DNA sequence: TGTGCCAGCGGGGGGACAGGGCGAAATCAGCCCCAGCATTTT. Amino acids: CASGGTGRNQPQHF.

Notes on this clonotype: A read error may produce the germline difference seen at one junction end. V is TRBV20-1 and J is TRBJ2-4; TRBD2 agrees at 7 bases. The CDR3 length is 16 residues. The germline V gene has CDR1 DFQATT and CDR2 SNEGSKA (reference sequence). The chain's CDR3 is CSARDWLAVAKYIQYF. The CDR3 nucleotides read TGCAGTGCTAGAGATTGGCTAGCGGTAGCCAAATACATTCAGTACTTC.